The 22 T cell receptor beta chains below were found in one sample sequenced in a study of CD4 T cell repertoires in COVID-19. The method was immunoSEQ multiplex PCR; TCRdb's version includes in-frame clones alone and lacks a portion of them. The profile shows approximately 79,000 clones, 83% of them singletons. Specimen: CD4+ T cells from peripheral blood, collected after recovery from COVID-19. The source is a human donor who had COVID-19.

The genes are TRBV15 and TRBJ2-5; TRBD2 agrees at 7 bases. CDR1 LNHNV and CDR2 YYDKDF come from the germline V gene (reference sequence). V shed 1 base and J 3 bases; nucleotides not matched to a gene: 11. The CDR3 has 17 amino acids. As DNA, the CDR3 is TGTGCCACCAGCAGAGGGGTGGCAGGGAGCGGGGAAGAGACCCAGTACTTC. Its protein product is CATSRGVAGSGEETQYF.

The V gene is TRBV5-1, the J gene TRBJ2-1; the match to TRBD2 covers 12 bases. Germline assignment: CDR1 SGHRS and CDR2 YFSETQ. The V gene end was trimmed by 0 bases and the J gene end by 8 bases; junction bases not matched to a gene: 9. This CDR3 has 17 amino acids. The CDR3 spells CASSLDLAGGPRDEQFF. The CDR3 DNA sequence: TGCGCCAGCAGCTTGGATCTAGCGGGGGGGCCGAGGGATGAGCAGTTCTTC.

This clone was seen repeatedly, ten times or more. This rearrangement joins TRBV2 to TRBJ1-2; TRBD1 is a possible D gene (6 bases). The CDR3 runs to 12 residues. V lost 8 bases, J lost 8 bases, and 15 bases lay in between. Per germline, CDR1 SNHLY and CDR2 FYNNEI. CDR3 in amino acids: CASVTGMEGYTF. CDR3 nucleotide sequence: TGTGCCAGCGTAACAGGGATGGAAGGCTACACCTTC.

This clone was counted only a few times. The chain carries TRBV6-1 and TRBJ1-5; D is possibly TRBD1 (6 bases). V gave up 4 bases and J gave up 2 bases, with 15 bases separating them. Germline values: CDR1 MNHNS, CDR2 SASEGT. This CDR3 comprises 16 residues. Here the CDR3 reads CASSVGSGGGNQPQHF. CDR3 sequence (DNA): TGTGCCAGCAGTGTGGGGTCTGGGGGCGGCAATCAGCCCCAGCATTTT.

The V call is TRBV7-2, the J call TRBJ1-3; D is perhaps TRBD1 (5 bases). Germline V CDR1 and CDR2: SGHTA, FQGNSA. With 0 bases removed from V and 8 bases from J, the gap between germline ends came to 8 bases. The CDR3 loop spans 13 amino acids. This chain's CDR3 is CASSLARVDTIYF. CDR3 sequence (DNA): TGTGCCAGCAGCTTAGCCAGGGTTGACACCATATATTTT.

The chain recombines TRBV20-1 with TRBJ1-2, with D tentatively TRBD1 (5 bases). V lost 3 bases and J lost 7, with 21 bases in between. The CDR3 spans 15 residues. Germline lookup yields CDR1 DFQATT and CDR2 SNEGSKA (reference sequence). CDR3 nucleotides: TGCAGTGCTAGTTATGTGGGGACCGGGATCTCTGGCTACACCTTC. It codes for CSASYVGTGISGYTF.

The V gene is TRBV11-2, the J gene TRBJ2-7; D is perhaps TRBD1 (6 bases). CDR3 length equals 16 residues. The V end lost 5 bases, the J end lost 2 bases, and 19 bases lay between the germline ends. CDR1 SGHAT and CDR2 FQNNGV come from the germline V gene. The CDR3 DNA is TGTGCCAGCAGCGCAAATGGCCGGGACATCACCTACGAGCAGTACTTC. Its protein product is CASSANGRDITYEQYF.

For the CDR3, the DNA is TGTGCCAGCACCCTGAGGACAGATACGCAGTATTTT. Protein: CASTLRTDTQYF. The chain combines TRBV12-3 or TRBV12-4 with TRBJ2-3; D ambiguous. The CDR3 loop spans 12 amino acids. V was clipped by 7 bases and J by 3 bases, with 8 bases between them.

The chain couples TRBV29-1 to TRBJ2-1; D remains ambiguous. Trimming shortened V by 2 bases and J by 2 bases, and 4 bases separated the two germline ends. The CDR3 has 12 residues. Germline assignment: CDR1 SQVTM and CDR2 ANQGSEA. This chain's CDR3 is CSVEQAYNEQFF. The DNA of the CDR3 is TGCAGCGTTGAACAGGCCTACAATGAGCAGTTCTTC.

V gene TRBV7-2 combines with J gene TRBJ1-5; possible D gene TRBD1, 5 bases. V lost 6 bases to trimming and J lost 7 bases, with 16 bases between them. The CDR3 spans 14 residues. Germline V CDR1 and CDR2: SGHTA, FQGNSA. CDR3 bases: TGTGCCAGCAGTTTCCGGGGGGAAGGACAGCCCCAGCATTTT. Protein: CASSFRGEGQPQHF. The full variable domain, with the rest looked up from reference TRBV7-2 and TRBJ1-5, is GAGVSQSPSNKVTEKGKDVELRCDPISGHTALYWYRQSLGQGLEFLIYFQGNSAPDKSGLPSDRFSAERTGGSVSTLTIQRTQQEDSAVYLCASSFRGEGQPQHFGDGTRLSIL.

The V gene is TRBV14, the J gene TRBJ2-3, with D tentatively TRBD1 (6 bases). There are 17 residues in the CDR3. The germline CDR1 and CDR2 sequences are SGHDN and FVKESK. V was trimmed by 1 base and J by 5 bases, leaving 19 bases between them. The CDR3 sequence is CASSQVWGRAGGDTQYF. The CDR3 DNA is TGTGCCAGCAGCCAAGTTTGGGGGCGGGCCGGCGGAGATACGCAGTATTTT.

The chain couples TRBV27 to TRBJ1-3, with D tentatively TRBD1 (6 bases). The CDR3 covers 15 residues. V was pared by 7 bases and J by 0 bases, with 13 bases between. Per the germline V gene, CDR1 is MNHEY and CDR2 is SMNVEV (reference sequence). The CDR3 region has the DNA TGTGCCAGCAAACTGGACAGAAACTCTGGAAACACCATATATTTT. Its protein product is CASKLDRNSGNTIYF.

This clone was detected once. This rearrangement joins TRBV5-4 to TRBJ2-3; D call uncertain. CDR1 and CDR2 from the germline V gene are SGHNT and YYREEE (reference sequence). V lost 1 base and J lost 6, with 9 bases in between. This CDR3 spans 13 amino acids. The DNA of the CDR3 is TGTGCCAGCAGCTTGACCGGGTCGGATACGCAGTATTTT. This sequence encodes CASSLTGSDTQYF.

The DNA for the CDR3 is TGTGCCAGTAGTATTCGACAGCCGGTCATGGAGAACACTGAAGCTTTCTTT. Translated: CASSIRQPVMENTEAFF. The rearrangement joins TRBV19 to TRBJ1-1, with D perhaps TRBD1 (5 bases). Germline V gene lookup returns CDR1 LNHDA and CDR2 SQIVND (reference sequence). V dropped 3 bases and J dropped 1 base, with 18 bases sitting between them. This CDR3 region has 17 residues. Variable domain in full (rest from reference TRBV19 and TRBJ1-1): DGGITQSPKYLFRKEGQNVTLSCEQNLNHDAMYWYRQDPGQGLRLIYYSQIVNDFQKGDIAEGYSVSREKKESFPLTVTSAQKNPTAFYLCASSIRQPVMENTEAFFGQGTRLTVV.

V usage is TRBV24-1 and J usage is TRBJ2-1; 7 positions agree with TRBD1. The CDR3 length is 15 residues. The trim removed 3 bases at V and 5 bases at J, leaving 6 bases unmatched. Germline CDR1 is KGHDR and CDR2 is SFDVKD. CDR3 region: CATSDLGTANNEQFF. Written as DNA, the CDR3 is TGTGCCACCAGTGATCTGGGGACAGCTAACAATGAGCAGTTCTTC.

V and J are TRBV27 and TRBJ1-5, with D unresolved. The germline V and J ends were trimmed by 3 bases and 0 bases, with 3 bases remaining between them. There are 13 residues in the CDR3. Germline CDR1 MNHEY, CDR2 SMNVEV (reference sequence). CDR3 DNA: TGTGCCAGCAGTTTCGATAGCAATCAGCCCCAGCATTTT. Translation gives CASSFDSNQPQHF.

The chain combines TRBV6-6 with TRBJ1-2, with TRBD1 as a possible D gene (5 bases). CDR1 and CDR2 (germline): MNHNY, SVGAGI (reference sequence). The CDR3 has 14 residues. V lost 1 base and J lost 7, with 13 bases in between. The CDR3 loop is CASSYYPRQGGYTF. CDR3 coding DNA: TGTGCCAGCAGTTACTACCCGAGGCAGGGTGGCTACACCTTC.

V is TRBV11-2 and J is TRBJ1-2; D may be TRBD1 (5 bases). The CDR3 is 13 residues long. Germline V gene lookup returns CDR1 SGHAT and CDR2 FQNNGV. Trimming left V 1 base short and J 8 bases short, with 11 bases between. CDR3: CASSLGGVEGYTF. Written as DNA, the CDR3 is TGTGCCAGCAGCTTAGGAGGGGTGGAGGGCTACACCTTC.

V and J are TRBV7-8 and TRBJ2-5, with D possibly matching TRBD1 (5 bases). V lost 5 bases, J lost 2 bases, and 15 bases lay in between. The germline V gene encodes CDR1 SGHVS and CDR2 FQNEAQ. The CDR3 spans 15 residues. The CDR3 nucleotides read TGTGCCAGCAGCCTAGGGGAACGGTCACAAGAGACCCAGTACTTC. Protein: CASSLGERSQETQYF.

The chain joins TRBV28 to TRBJ2-1; perhaps TRBD2 as D (6 bases). The germline CDR1 and CDR2 sequences are MDHEN and SYDVKM. V lost 8 bases and J lost 6, with 17 bases in between. The CDR3 contains 14 residues. This CDR3 is CASGLTRDLNEQFF. CDR3 nucleotides: TGTGCCAGCGGGTTGACTAGGGACCTCAATGAGCAGTTCTTC.

Written as DNA, the CDR3 is TGTGCCAGCAGCCTCAACTATTTGTCGACAGGGGGCGGCTACACCTTC. As protein: CASSLNYLSTGGGYTF. V gene TRBV4-2 combines with J gene TRBJ1-2; 10 bases fit TRBD1. V dropped 4 bases and J dropped 8; count of bases not matched to a gene: 13. This CDR3 has 16 residues. Per the germline V gene, CDR1 is LGHNA and CDR2 is YNFKEQ.

The J gene is TRBJ2-2, the V gene TRBV5-1; D ambiguous. Germline lookup yields CDR1 SGHRS and CDR2 YFSETQ. The ends were cut back, 0 bases at V and 4 bases at J, with 10 bases in the middle. This CDR3 is 15 amino acids long. In DNA form, the CDR3 reads TGCGCCAGCAGCTTGGGGAGTTATGGCACCGGGGAGCTGTTTTTT. It codes for CASSLGSYGTGELFF. Using reference TRBV5-1 and TRBJ2-2 for the parts outside the CDR3, the full variable domain is KAGVTQTPRYLIKTRGQQVTLSCSPISGHRSVSWYQQTPGQGLQFLFEYFSETQRNKGNFPGRFSGRQFSNSRSEMNVSTLELGDSALYLCASSLGSYGTGELFFGEGSRLTVL.